This TCR beta chain was documented in a study of T cells after yellow fever vaccination. Study findings and constraints: Abundant clonotypes (contaminants from the bulk population) could be present in FACS-sorted repertoires.

This clonotype was observed many times. Its target is unknown. They built TCR cDNA with 5'RACE template switching, a step that put in a universal primer site and UMIs. TCRdb re-called the 5' RACE reads with MiXCR, one entry per CDR3 protein. The sample has more than 65,000 distinct CDR3 sequences; more than 5.5% are singletons. Sequenced material: CD8+ T cells sorted from PBMCs, taken roughly 10 days after the first yellow fever vaccination. This receptor was taken from a man younger than 35 who received the YFV17D yellow fever vaccine.

CDR3: CASSRTGISTDTQYF. The CDR3 region has the DNA TGTGCCAGCAGCCGTACAGGGATTAGCACAGATACGCAGTATTTT. This rearrangement joins TRBV5-4 to TRBJ2-3; D perhaps matches TRBD1 (6 bases). V lost 4 bases and J 0 bases, leaving 12 bases between the germline ends. There are 15 residues in the CDR3. The V gene's germline CDR1 is SGHNT and CDR2 YYREEE (reference sequence). Variable domain in full (rest from reference TRBV5-4 and TRBJ2-3): ETGVTQSPTHLIKTRGQQVTLRCSSQSGHNTVSWYQQALGQGPQFIFQYYREEENGRGNFPPRFSGLQFPNYSSELNVNALELDDSALYLCASSRTGISTDTQYFGPGTRLTVL.